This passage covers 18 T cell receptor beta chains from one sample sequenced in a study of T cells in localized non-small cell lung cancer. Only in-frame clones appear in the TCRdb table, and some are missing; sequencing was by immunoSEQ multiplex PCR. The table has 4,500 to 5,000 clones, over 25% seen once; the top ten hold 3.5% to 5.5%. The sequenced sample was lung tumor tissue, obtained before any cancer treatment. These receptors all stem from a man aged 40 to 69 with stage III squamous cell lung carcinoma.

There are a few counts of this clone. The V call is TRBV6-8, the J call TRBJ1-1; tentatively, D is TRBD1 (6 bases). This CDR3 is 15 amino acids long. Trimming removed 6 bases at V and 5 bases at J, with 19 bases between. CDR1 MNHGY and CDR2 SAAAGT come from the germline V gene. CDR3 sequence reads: CASSRGSGAQTEAFF. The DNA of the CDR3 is TGTGCCAGCAGCCGAGGGTCGGGGGCCCAGACTGAAGCTTTCTTT.

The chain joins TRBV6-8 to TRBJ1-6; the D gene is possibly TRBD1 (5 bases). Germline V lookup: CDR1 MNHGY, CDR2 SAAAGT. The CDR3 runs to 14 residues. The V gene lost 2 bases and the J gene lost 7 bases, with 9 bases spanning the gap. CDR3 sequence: CASSYGAPNSPLHF. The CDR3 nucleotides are TGTGCCAGCAGTTACGGGGCGCCCAATTCACCCCTCCACTTT.

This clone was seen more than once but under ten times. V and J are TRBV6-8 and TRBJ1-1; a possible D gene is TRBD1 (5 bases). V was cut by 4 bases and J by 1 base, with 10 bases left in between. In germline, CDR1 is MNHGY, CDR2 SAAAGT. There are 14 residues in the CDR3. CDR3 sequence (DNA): TGTGCCAGCAGTTCCGGGACGGAGAACACTGAAGCTTTCTTT. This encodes CASSSGTENTEAFF.

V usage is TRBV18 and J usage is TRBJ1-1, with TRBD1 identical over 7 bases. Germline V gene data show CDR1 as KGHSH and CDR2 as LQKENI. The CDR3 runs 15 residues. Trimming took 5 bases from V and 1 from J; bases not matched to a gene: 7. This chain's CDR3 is CASSSYGTENTEAFF. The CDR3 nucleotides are TGTGCCAGCTCATCATACGGGACAGAGAACACTGAAGCTTTCTTT. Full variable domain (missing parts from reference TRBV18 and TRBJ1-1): NAGVMQNPRHLVRRRGQEARLRCSPMKGHSHVYWYRQLPEEGLKFMVYLQKENIIDESGMPKERFSAEFPKEGPSILRIQQVVRGDSAAYFCASSSYGTENTEAFFGQGTRLTVV.

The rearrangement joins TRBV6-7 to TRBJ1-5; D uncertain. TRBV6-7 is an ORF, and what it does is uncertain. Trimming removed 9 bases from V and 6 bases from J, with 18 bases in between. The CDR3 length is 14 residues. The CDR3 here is CARQPGRSGQPQHF. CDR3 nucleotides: TGTGCCAGGCAGCCCGGGCGGTCGGGTCAGCCCCAGCATTTT.

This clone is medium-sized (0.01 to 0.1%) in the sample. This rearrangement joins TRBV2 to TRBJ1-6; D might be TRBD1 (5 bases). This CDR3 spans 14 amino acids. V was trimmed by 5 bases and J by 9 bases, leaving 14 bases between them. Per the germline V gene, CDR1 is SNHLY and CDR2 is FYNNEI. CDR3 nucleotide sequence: TGTGCCAGCAGTCACCGGGACGCCCCTTCACCCCTCCACTTT. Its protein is CASSHRDAPSPLHF.

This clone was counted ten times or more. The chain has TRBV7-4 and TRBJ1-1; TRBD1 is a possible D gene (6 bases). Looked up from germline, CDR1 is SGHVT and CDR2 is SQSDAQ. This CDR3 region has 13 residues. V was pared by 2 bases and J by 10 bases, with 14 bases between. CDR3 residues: CASSLTLGARAFF. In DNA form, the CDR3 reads TGTGCCAGCAGCTTAACGTTGGGGGCGAGAGCTTTCTTT.

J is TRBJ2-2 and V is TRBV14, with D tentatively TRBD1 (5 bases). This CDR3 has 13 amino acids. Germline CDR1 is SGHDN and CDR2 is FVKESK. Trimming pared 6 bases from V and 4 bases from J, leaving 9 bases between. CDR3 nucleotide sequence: TGTGCCAGCAGGCAGGGCGGCACCGGGGAGCTGTTTTTT. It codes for CASRQGGTGELFF.

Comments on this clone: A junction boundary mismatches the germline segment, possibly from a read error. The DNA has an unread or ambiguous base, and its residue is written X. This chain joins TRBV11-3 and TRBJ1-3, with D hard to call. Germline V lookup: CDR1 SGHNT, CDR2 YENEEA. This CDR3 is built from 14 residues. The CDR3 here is CAXSSTTSGNTIYF. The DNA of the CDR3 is TGTGCCARCAGCTCCACTACCTCTGGAAACACCATATATTTT.

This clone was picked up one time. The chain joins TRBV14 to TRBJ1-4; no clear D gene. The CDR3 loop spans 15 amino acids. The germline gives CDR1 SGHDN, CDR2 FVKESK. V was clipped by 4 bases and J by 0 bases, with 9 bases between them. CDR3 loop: CASSPHHATNEKLFF. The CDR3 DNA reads TGTGCCAGCAGCCCGCACCACGCAACTAATGAAAAACTGTTTTTT.

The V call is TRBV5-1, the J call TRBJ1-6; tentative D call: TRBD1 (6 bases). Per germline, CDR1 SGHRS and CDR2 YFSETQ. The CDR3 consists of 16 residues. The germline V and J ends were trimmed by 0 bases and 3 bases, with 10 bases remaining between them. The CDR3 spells CASSLEGEIYNSPLHF. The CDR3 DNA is TGCGCCAGCAGCTTGGAGGGGGAGATCTATAATTCACCCCTCCACTTT.

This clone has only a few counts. The CDR3 bases are TGTGCCAGCAGCCGGGGACTAGGAATTGCCGGGGAGCTGTTTTTT. Amino acids: CASSRGLGIAGELFF. The chain is built from TRBV6-8 and TRBJ2-2; 8 bases align to TRBD2. The trim removed 6 bases at V and 6 bases at J, leaving 9 bases unmatched. The germline CDR1 and CDR2 sequences are MNHGY and SAAAGT. The CDR3 loop spans 15 amino acids.

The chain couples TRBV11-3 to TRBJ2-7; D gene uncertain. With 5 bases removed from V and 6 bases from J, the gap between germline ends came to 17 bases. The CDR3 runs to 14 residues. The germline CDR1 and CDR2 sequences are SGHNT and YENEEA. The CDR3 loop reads CASSGDGPMGEQYF. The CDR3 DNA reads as TGTGCCAGCAGCGGAGACGGCCCTATGGGCGAGCAGTACTTC.

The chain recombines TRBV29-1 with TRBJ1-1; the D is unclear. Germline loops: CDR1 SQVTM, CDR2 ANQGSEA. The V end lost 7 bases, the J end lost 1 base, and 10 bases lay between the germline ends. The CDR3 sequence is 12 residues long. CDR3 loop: CSADWGNTEAFF. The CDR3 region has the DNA TGCAGCGCCGACTGGGGGAACACTGAAGCTTTCTTT.

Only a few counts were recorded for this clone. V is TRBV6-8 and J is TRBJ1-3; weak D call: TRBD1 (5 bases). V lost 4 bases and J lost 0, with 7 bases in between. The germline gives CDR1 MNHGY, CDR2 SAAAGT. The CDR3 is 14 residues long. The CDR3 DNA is TGTGCCAGCAGTTTCGGGGCCTCTGGAAACACCATATATTTT. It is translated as CASSFGASGNTIYF.

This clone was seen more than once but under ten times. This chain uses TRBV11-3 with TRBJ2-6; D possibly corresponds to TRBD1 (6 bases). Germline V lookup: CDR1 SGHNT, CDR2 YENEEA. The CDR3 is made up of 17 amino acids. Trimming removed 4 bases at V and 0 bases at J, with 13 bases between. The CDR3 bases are TGTGCCAGCAGCTCCCAAGGACAGCGCTCTGGGGCCAACGTCCTGACTTTC. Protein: CASSSQGQRSGANVLTF.

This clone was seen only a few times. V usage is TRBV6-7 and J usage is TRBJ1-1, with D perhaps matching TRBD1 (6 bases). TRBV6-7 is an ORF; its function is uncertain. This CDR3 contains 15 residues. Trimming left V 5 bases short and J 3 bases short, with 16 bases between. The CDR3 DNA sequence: TGTGCCAGCAGTATAAAGGGGGGTGGGGACACTGAAGCTTTCTTT. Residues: CASSIKGGGDTEAFF.

The CDR3 bases are TGTGCCAGCAGCCCAGGTCCAGGGATCGGCGAGCAGTTCTTC. Translated: CASSPGPGIGEQFF. This chain connects TRBV11-3 to TRBJ2-1; tentatively, D is TRBD1 (5 bases). This CDR3 has 14 residues. V was shortened by 5 bases and J by 10 bases, with 18 bases between the two germline ends. Germline loops: CDR1 SGHNT, CDR2 YENEEA.